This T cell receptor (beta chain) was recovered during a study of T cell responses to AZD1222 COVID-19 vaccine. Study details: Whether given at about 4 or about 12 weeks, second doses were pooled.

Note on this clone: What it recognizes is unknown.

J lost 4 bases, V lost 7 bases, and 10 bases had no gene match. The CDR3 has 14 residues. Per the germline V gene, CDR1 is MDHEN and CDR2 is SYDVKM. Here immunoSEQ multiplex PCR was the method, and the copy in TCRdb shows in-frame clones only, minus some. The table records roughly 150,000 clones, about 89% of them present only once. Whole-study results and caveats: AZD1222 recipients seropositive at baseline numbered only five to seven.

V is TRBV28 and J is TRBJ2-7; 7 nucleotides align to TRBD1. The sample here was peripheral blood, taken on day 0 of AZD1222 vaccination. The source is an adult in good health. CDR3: CASTALGGVYEQYF. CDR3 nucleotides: TGTGCCAGCACTGCGTTAGGGGGCGTATACGAGCAGTACTTC. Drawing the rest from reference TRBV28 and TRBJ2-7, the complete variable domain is DVKVTQSSRYLVKRTGEKVFLECVQDMDHENMFWYRQDPGLGLRLIYFSYDVKMKEKGDIPEGYSVSREKKERFSLILESASTNQTSMYLCASTALGGVYEQYFGPGTRLTVT.